The 20 T cell receptor beta chains reported below all come from one sample, sequenced in a study of vaccination and CD4 T cells after COVID-19. The antigens for these receptors are not known. The treatment is: roughly nine-day PBMC culture with coronavirus spike peptide pools or control peptides (ViraFEST assay). CD4+ T lymphocytes from the unexposed donor were collected before the COVID-19 pandemic (2011-2018). The study sequenced cultured CD4+ T cell DNA using the Oncomine TCR Beta short-read assay. Cultured CD4+ T cells were the source of extracted genomic DNA. MiXCR was run by TCRdb on the PCR reads, yielding one entry per CDR3 protein. The sample carries under 8,500 distinct CDR3 sequences, under 40% recorded once. Sequenced: CD4+ T cells from blood, cultured in vitro. Receptors were obtained from a human donor in good health.

This clonotype turned up a few times. The chain recombines TRBV6-1 with TRBJ1-6, with D tentatively TRBD1 (6 bases). This CDR3 is 15 amino acids long. V lost 9 bases and J 9 bases, leaving 21 bases between the germline ends. CDR1 is MNHNS, CDR2 SASEGT, per germline. DNA for the CDR3: TGTGCCAGTGGAAGCGGACAGACTTCCGCTTCACCCCTCCACTTT. This translates into CASGSGQTSASPLHF.

The chain uses TRBV2 and TRBJ2-1, with D possibly matching TRBD2 (6 bases). This CDR3 has 16 residues. The ends were cut back, 6 bases at V and 1 base at J, with 16 bases in the middle. Germline V gene data show CDR1 as SNHLY and CDR2 as FYNNEI. As DNA, the CDR3 is TGTGCCAGCAGGTCCGGAGGGAGTAATTCCTACAATGAGCAGTTCTTC. Translated: CASRSGGSNSYNEQFF.

V usage is TRBV7-3 and J usage is TRBJ1-2; D is uncertain. The CDR3 totals 16 residues. Germline V gene data show CDR1 as SGHTA and CDR2 as FQGTGA. V dropped 0 bases and J dropped 0 bases, with 11 bases sitting between them. The CDR3 sequence: CASSLTHQDSNYGYTF. In DNA form, the CDR3 reads TGTGCCAGCAGCTTAACTCATCAGGACTCTAACTATGGCTACACCTTC.

In its sample, this clonotype was seen a few times. CDR3 in amino acids: CASSQEGPGGNQPQHF. The CDR3 DNA follows: TGTGCCAGCAGCCAAGAAGGGCCGGGGGGCAATCAGCCCCAGCATTTT. The V and J genes are TRBV4-2 and TRBJ1-5, with TRBD1 as a possible D gene (5 bases). Germline CDR1 reads LGHNA; CDR2 reads YNFKEQ. V was trimmed by 0 bases and J by 2 bases, leaving 11 bases between them. The CDR3 has 16 amino acids.

The chain has TRBV5-6 and TRBJ2-1; D perhaps matches TRBD2 (6 bases). Germline V CDR1 and CDR2: SGHDT, YYEEEE. Trimming pared 7 bases from V and 15 bases from J, leaving 23 bases between. This CDR3 has 13 amino acids. The CDR3 region has the DNA TGTGCCAGCGGAGGGATGGGGAGGAACAGTCCGTTCTTC. This gives the protein CASGGMGRNSPFF.

The genes are TRBV5-5 and TRBJ2-5; 8 nucleotides match TRBD1. V was clipped by 1 base and J by 7 bases; unmatched bases: 3. The CDR3 is 13 amino acids. The germline gives CDR1 SGHKS, CDR2 YYEKEE (reference sequence). The CDR3 protein is CASSLQGAGTQYF. The CDR3 nucleotides read TGTGCCAGCAGCTTGCAGGGGGCGGGGACCCAGTACTTC.

J is TRBJ2-7 and V is TRBV11-2, with D perhaps TRBD2 (7 bases). The CDR3 spans 13 residues. V lost 10 bases and J 2 bases, leaving 15 bases between the germline ends. Per the germline V gene, CDR1 is SGHAT and CDR2 is FQNNGV. The CDR3 loop reads CATRGGAAYEQYF. CDR3 bases: TGTGCCACCCGCGGGGGCGCCGCCTACGAGCAGTACTTC.

This clonotype is termed medium-sized. V gene TRBV20-1 combines with J gene TRBJ1-1, with 11 bases lining up with TRBD1. CDR1 is DFQATT, CDR2 SNEGSKA, per germline (reference sequence). V dropped 5 bases and J dropped 4; count of bases not matched to a gene: 0. CDR3 length: 12 residues. Written as DNA, the CDR3 is TGCAGTGCTGGGACAGGGGGCACTGAAGCTTTCTTT. It specifies CSAGTGGTEAFF.

J is TRBJ2-5 and V is TRBV5-1; 7 nucleotides align to TRBD2. After removal of 0 bases from V and 5 bases from J, the junction contained 7 bases not matched to a gene. The V gene's germline CDR1 is SGHRS and CDR2 YFSETQ. The CDR3 contains 15 residues. CDR3 coding DNA: TGCGCCAGCAGCTTGGCAACTAGCGAAGGGGAGACCCAGTACTTC. Translating gives CASSLATSEGETQYF.

The CDR3 protein is CASSPLVGLIEQYF. DNA of the CDR3: TGTGCCAGCAGCCCACTAGTAGGGTTGATCGAGCAGTACTTC. The chain combines TRBV14 with TRBJ2-7; tentative D call: TRBD2 (5 bases). Germline V lookup: CDR1 SGHDN, CDR2 FVKESK. Deletions cut 4 bases from V and 6 bases from J, with 16 bases between. The CDR3 sequence is 14 residues long. The variable domain in full, with the rest retrieved from reference TRBV14 and TRBJ2-7, is EAGVTQFPSHSVIEKGQTVTLRCDPISGHDNLYWYRRVMGKEIKFLLHFVKESKQDESGMPNNRFLAERTGGTYSTLKVQPAELEDSGVYFCASSPLVGLIEQYFGPGTRLTVT.

The chain combines TRBV28 with TRBJ2-2, with 9 nucleotides matching TRBD2. The V gene end was trimmed by 3 bases and the J gene end by 7 bases; junction bases not matched to a gene: 6. This CDR3 spans 15 amino acids. Germline V gene data show CDR1 as MDHEN and CDR2 as SYDVKM. CDR3 region: CASSLLAGIGGELFF. CDR3 coding DNA: TGTGCCAGCAGTTTGCTAGCGGGAATCGGCGGGGAGCTGTTTTTT. Filled out from reference TRBV28 and TRBJ2-2, the complete variable domain reads DVKVTQSSRYLVKRTGEKVFLECVQDMDHENMFWYRQDPGLGLRLIYFSYDVKMKEKGDIPEGYSVSREKKERFSLILESASTNQTSMYLCASSLLAGIGGELFFGEGSRLTVL.

This clonotype was seen only a few times. The CDR3 region is CASSLGRDYGYTF. Here the CDR3 DNA reads TGTGCCAGCAGTTTGGGTAGAGACTATGGCTACACCTTC. The chain couples TRBV28 to TRBJ1-2; D is unclear. Germline V lookup: CDR1 MDHEN, CDR2 SYDVKM. V gave up 3 bases and J gave up 3 bases, with 8 bases separating them. This CDR3 has 13 amino acids.

Only a few counts were recorded for this clonotype. The chain employs TRBV27 and TRBJ1-5; 8 bases align to TRBD1. Looked up from germline, CDR1 is MNHEY and CDR2 is SMNVEV (reference sequence). CDR3 length: 17 residues. The junction had 11 bases not matched to a gene; V was cut back by 6 bases and J by 1 base. As DNA, the CDR3 is TGTGCCAGCAGGCCTGGACAGGGTGATAGGAGCAATCAGCCCCAGCATTTT. Its translation: CASRPGQGDRSNQPQHF.

Only a few counts were recorded for this clonotype. The chain uses TRBV27 and TRBJ2-5; TRBD2 aligns across 12 bases. This CDR3 comprises 15 residues. V was pared by 3 bases and J by 2 bases, with 1 base of the junction left unmatched. Per the germline V gene, CDR1 is MNHEY and CDR2 is SMNVEV (reference sequence). DNA for the CDR3: TGTGCCAGCAGTTTCCTAGCGGGAGGGCAAGAGACCCAGTACTTC. Amino acids: CASSFLAGGQETQYF.

The J gene is TRBJ2-1, the V gene TRBV7-9; 9 nucleotides align to TRBD1. The CDR3 sequence is 16 residues long. The germline V gene encodes CDR1 SEHNR and CDR2 FQNEAQ (reference sequence). J was trimmed by 6 bases and V by 3 bases; bases with no gene match: 9. The DNA of the CDR3 is TGTGCCAGCAGCTTGAGGGGGACAGGGAACACCAATGAGCAGTTCTTC. Translated, it gives CASSLRGTGNTNEQFF.

This clonotype ranks as medium-sized (0.01 to 0.1%). CDR3 protein: CASSLFPPGQGNSPLHF. The CDR3 bases are TGCGCCAGCAGCCTTTTCCCCCCGGGACAGGGAAACTCACCCCTCCACTTT. The chain combines TRBV4-3 with TRBJ1-6; 9 nucleotides line up with TRBD1. V lost 4 bases and J lost 10; bases outside the gene matches: 14. The CDR3 runs 17 residues. Germline values: CDR1 LGHNA, CDR2 YSLEER.

This chain uses TRBV6-1 with TRBJ1-5; 7 bases fit TRBD1. The CDR3 has 14 amino acids. V lost 3 bases to trimming and J lost 6 bases; unmatched junction nucleotides: 5. Germline V lookup: CDR1 MNHNS, CDR2 SASEGT. The CDR3 region has the DNA TGTGCCAGCAGTGACGCAGGGGGATTTCAGCCCCAGCATTTT. It yields the protein CASSDAGGFQPQHF.

In this sample, this clonotype turned up a few times. The rearrangement joins TRBV6-5 to TRBJ2-1; D gene uncertain. With 2 bases removed from V and 1 base from J, the gap between germline ends came to 12 bases. CDR3 size: 16 residues. Germline-derived CDR1 and CDR2 are MNHEY and SVGAGI. CDR3 amino acids: CASSYIVGRSYNEQFF. CDR3 DNA: TGTGCCAGCAGTTACATTGTGGGAAGGTCCTACAATGAGCAGTTCTTC.

This clonotype was detected a few times. The CDR3 here is CASSPHWQETQYF. In DNA, the CDR3 is TGTGCCAGCTCACCACATTGGCAAGAGACCCAGTACTTC. This rearrangement joins TRBV18 to TRBJ2-5; D is undetermined. The V end lost 1 base, the J end lost 2 bases, and 5 bases lay between the germline ends. This CDR3 is built from 13 residues. CDR1 KGHSH and CDR2 LQKENI come from the germline V gene.

The V gene is TRBV20-1, the J gene TRBJ1-1; D might be TRBD1 (5 bases). Germline assignment: CDR1 DFQATT and CDR2 SNEGSKA (reference sequence). CDR3 length: 16 residues. Deletions cut 2 bases from V and 6 bases from J, with 22 bases between. CDR3: CSARRILGVAAAEAFF. The CDR3 DNA reads TGCAGTGCTAGACGGATCTTGGGGGTCGCTGCGGCTGAAGCTTTCTTT.